This T cell receptor (beta chain) was sequenced during a study of cytomegalovirus exposure and HLA in healthy donors. With 60 Vbeta and 13 Jbeta primers, the PCR was carried out. The method was immunoSEQ multiplex PCR; TCRdb's version includes in-frame clones alone and lacks a portion of them. The data contain more than 95,000 clones, approximately 72% of them singletons. Germline CDR1 MDHEN, CDR2 SYDVKM. There are 17 residues in the CDR3. V was clipped by 5 bases and J by 6 bases; unmatched bases: 15. The chain uses TRBV28 and TRBJ2-1; 8 positions match TRBD1. The receptor was isolated from a female donor in good health and CMV-seropositive. The sequenced sample was PBMCs. Here the CDR3 DNA reads TGTGCCAGCAGTACCCCGGGCAGGGGGCGAGTAAGCAATGAGCAGTTCTTC. This codes for CASSTPGRGRVSNEQFF.